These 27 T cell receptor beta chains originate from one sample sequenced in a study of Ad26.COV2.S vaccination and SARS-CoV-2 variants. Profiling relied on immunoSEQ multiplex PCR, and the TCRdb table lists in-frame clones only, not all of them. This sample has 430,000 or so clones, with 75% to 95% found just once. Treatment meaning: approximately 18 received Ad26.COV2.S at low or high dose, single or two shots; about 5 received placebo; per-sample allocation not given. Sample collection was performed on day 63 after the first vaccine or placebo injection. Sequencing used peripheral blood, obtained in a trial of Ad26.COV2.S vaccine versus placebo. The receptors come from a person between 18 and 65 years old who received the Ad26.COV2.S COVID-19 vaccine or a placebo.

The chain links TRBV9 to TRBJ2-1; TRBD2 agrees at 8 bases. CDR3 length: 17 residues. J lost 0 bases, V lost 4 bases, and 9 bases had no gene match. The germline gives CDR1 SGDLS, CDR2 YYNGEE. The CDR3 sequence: CASSPRGGFSSYNEQFF. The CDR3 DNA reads TGTGCCAGCAGCCCCCGGGGGGGGTTTAGCTCCTACAATGAGCAGTTCTTC.

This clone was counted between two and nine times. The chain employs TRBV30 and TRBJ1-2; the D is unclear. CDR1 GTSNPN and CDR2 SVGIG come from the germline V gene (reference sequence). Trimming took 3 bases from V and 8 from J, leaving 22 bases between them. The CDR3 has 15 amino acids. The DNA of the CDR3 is TGTGCCTGGAGGGGGAACAGCCTCCTCGGACTCGGCTACACCTTC. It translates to CAWRGNSLLGLGYTF.

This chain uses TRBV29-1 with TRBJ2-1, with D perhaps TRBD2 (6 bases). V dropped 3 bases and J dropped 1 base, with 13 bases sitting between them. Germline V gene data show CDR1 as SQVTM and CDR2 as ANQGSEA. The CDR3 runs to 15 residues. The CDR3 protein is CSVDRRRGSYNEQFF. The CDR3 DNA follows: TGCAGCGTTGACCGCCGGAGGGGATCCTACAATGAGCAGTTCTTC.

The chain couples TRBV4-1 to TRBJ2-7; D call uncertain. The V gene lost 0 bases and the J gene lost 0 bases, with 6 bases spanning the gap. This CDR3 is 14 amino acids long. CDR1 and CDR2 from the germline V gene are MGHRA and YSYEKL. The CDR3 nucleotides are TGCGCCAGCAGCCAAGATTTGGTCTCCTACGAGCAGTACTTC. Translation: CASSQDLVSYEQYF.

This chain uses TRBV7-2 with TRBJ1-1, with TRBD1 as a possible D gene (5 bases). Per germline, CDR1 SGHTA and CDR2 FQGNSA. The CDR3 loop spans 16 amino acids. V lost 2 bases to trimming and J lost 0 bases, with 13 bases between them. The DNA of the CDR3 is TGTGCCAGCAGCTTATTGGAGGGGCTCATGAACACTGAAGCTTTCTTT. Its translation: CASSLLEGLMNTEAFF.

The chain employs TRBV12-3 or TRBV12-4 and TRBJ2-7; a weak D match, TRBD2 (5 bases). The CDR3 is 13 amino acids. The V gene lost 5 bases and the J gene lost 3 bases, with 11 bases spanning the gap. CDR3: CASSRPGIYEQYF. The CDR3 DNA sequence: TGTGCCAGCAGTCGTCCGGGGATCTACGAGCAGTACTTC.

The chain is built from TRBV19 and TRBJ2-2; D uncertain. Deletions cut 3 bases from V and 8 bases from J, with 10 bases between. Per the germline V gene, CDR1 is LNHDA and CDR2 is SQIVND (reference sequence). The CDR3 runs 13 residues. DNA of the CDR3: TGTGCCAGTAGTATCCCATCACCGGGGGAGCTGTTTTTT. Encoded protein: CASSIPSPGELFF.

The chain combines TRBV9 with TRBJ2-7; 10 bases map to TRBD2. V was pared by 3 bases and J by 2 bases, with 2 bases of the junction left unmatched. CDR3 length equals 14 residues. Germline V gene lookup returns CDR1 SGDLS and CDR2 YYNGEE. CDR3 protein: CASSGAGGAYEQYF. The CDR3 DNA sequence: TGTGCCAGCAGCGGAGCGGGAGGGGCCTACGAGCAGTACTTC.

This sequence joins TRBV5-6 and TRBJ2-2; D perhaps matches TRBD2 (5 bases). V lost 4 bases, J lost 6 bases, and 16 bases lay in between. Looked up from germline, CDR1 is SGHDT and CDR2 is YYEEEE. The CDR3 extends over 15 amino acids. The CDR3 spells CASSPDSRAAGELFF. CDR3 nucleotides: TGTGCCAGCAGCCCGGACTCCCGAGCCGCCGGGGAGCTGTTTTTT.

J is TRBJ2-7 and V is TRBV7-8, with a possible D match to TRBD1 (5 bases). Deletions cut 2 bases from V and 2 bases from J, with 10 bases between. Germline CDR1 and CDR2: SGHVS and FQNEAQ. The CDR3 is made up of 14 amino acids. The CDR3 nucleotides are TGTGCCAGCAGCTTAAAGGGGCAGCCCTACGAGCAGTACTTC. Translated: CASSLKGQPYEQYF.

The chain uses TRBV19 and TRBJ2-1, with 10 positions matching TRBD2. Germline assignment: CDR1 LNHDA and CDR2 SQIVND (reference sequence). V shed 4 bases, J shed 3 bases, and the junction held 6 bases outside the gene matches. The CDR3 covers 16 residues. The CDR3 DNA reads TGTGCCAGTAGTACCCGGACTAGCGGCCTCTACAATGAGCAGTTCTTC. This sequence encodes CASSTRTSGLYNEQFF.

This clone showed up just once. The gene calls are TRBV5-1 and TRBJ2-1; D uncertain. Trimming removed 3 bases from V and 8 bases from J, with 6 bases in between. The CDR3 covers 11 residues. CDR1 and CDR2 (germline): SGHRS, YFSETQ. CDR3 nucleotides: TGCGCCAGCAGCTCGGGCCATGAGCAGTTCTTC. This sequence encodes CASSSGHEQFF.

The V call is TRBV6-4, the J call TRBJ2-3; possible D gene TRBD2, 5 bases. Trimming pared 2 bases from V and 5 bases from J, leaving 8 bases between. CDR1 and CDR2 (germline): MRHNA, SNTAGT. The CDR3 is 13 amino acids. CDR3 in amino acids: CASSDRAEDTQYF. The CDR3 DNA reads TGTGCCAGCAGTGACCGAGCGGAAGATACGCAGTATTTT.

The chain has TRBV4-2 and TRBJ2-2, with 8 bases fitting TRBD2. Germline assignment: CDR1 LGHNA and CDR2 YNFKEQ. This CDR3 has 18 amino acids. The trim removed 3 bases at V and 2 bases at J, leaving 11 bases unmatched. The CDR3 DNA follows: TGTGCCAGCAGCCATTTAACCGGGACTAGAGGTAACACCGGGGAGCTGTTTTTT. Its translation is CASSHLTGTRGNTGELFF.

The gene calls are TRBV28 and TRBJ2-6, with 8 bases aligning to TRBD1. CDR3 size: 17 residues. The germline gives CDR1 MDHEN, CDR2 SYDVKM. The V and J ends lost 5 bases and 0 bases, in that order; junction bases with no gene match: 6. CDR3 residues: CASSPRTGISGANVLTF. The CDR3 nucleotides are TGTGCCAGCAGTCCCCGGACAGGGATCTCTGGGGCCAACGTCCTGACTTTC.

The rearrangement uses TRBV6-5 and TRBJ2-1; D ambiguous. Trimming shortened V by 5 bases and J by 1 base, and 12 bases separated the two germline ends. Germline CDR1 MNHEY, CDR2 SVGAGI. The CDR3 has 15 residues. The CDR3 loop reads CASSPSINSYNEQFF. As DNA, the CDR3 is TGTGCCAGCAGTCCCTCCATAAATTCCTACAATGAGCAGTTCTTC.

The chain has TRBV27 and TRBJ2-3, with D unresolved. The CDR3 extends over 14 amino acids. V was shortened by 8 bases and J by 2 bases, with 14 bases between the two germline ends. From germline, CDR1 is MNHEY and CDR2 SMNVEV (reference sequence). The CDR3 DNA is TGTGCCAGCTGCCTGTCGAGCACCACAGATACGCAGTATTTT. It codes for CASCLSSTTDTQYF.

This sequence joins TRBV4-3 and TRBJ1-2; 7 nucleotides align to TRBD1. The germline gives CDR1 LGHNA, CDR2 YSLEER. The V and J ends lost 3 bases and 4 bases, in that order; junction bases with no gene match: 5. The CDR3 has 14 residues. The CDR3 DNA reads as TGCGCCAGCAGCCATAGGACAGGTGGCTATGGCTACACCTTC. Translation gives CASSHRTGGYGYTF.

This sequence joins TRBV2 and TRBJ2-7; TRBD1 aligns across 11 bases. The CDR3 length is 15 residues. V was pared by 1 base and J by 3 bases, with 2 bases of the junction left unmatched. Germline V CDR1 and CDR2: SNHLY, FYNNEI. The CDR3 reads CASSEVGTGGYEQYF. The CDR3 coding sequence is TGTGCCAGCAGTGAAGTGGGGACAGGGGGCTACGAGCAGTACTTC.

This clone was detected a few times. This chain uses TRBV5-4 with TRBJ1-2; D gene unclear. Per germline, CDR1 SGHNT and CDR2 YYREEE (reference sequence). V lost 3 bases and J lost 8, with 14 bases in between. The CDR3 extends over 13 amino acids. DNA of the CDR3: TGTGCCAGCAGCTCCCAGAGAGCAGGCGGCTACACCTTC. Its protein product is CASSSQRAGGYTF.

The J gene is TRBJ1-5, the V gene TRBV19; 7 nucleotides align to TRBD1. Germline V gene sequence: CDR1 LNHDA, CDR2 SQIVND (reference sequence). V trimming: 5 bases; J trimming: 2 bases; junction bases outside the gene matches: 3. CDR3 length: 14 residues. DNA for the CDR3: TGTGCCAGTAGTGTCGGACAGGGCAATCAGCCCCAGCATTTT. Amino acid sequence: CASSVGQGNQPQHF.

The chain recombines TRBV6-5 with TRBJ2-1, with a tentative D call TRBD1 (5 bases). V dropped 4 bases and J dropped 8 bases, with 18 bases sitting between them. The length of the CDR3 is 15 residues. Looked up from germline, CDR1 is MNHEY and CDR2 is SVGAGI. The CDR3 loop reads CASSFREMGMYEQFF. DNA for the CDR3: TGTGCCAGCAGTTTCAGGGAAATGGGGATGTATGAGCAGTTCTTC.

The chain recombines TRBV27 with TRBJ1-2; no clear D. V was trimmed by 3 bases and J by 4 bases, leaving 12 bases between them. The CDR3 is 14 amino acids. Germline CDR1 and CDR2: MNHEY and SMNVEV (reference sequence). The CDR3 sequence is CASSLRLGPYGYTF. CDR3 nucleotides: TGTGCCAGCAGTTTGCGTCTCGGGCCCTATGGCTACACCTTC.

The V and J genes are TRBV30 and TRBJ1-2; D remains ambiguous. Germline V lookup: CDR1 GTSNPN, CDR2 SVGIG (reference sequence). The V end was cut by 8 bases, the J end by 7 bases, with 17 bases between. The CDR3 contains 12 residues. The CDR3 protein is CAHNELAAGYTF. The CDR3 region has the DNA TGTGCCCACAATGAGTTGGCGGCTGGCTACACCTTC.

The CDR3 spells CASQGGEYGYTF. The CDR3 bases are TGTGCCAGCCAAGGGGGGGAATATGGCTACACCTTC. The chain uses TRBV12-3 or TRBV12-4 and TRBJ1-2, with a weak D call TRBD1 (6 bases). V lost 8 bases and J lost 5, with 12 bases in between. The CDR3 spans 12 residues.

The chain's CDR3 is CASGGTGYNEQFF. The DNA of the CDR3 is TGCGCCAGCGGAGGGACAGGCTACAATGAGCAGTTCTTC. The chain is built from TRBV5-1 and TRBJ2-1, with 8 bases identical to TRBD1. Germline CDR1 and CDR2: SGHRS and YFSETQ. The CDR3 is made up of 13 amino acids. V trimming: 7 bases; J trimming: 3 bases; junction bases outside the gene matches: 3.

The chain's CDR3 is CASSLYSTDTQYF. The CDR3 DNA follows: TGCGCCAGCAGCTTGTACTCCACAGATACGCAGTATTTT. V is TRBV5-1 and J is TRBJ2-3; D uncertain. V shed 1 base and J shed 2 bases, with 5 bases lying between them. This CDR3 region has 13 residues. Germline lookup yields CDR1 SGHRS and CDR2 YFSETQ.